This TCR beta chain was observed in a study of control samples from healthy donors and cancer patients. This table comes from immunoSEQ multiplex PCR, and its TCRdb copy is limited to in-frame clones, with some not included. The table lists tens of thousands of clones, roughly four fifths of them singletons. This receptor was obtained from a man between 60 and 75 years old with head and neck cancer. The sample was PBMCs.

The CDR3 DNA reads as TGTGCCAGCAGTGAAGGCCCGGACCTGGGAGCCTACGAGCAGTACTTC. Translation gives CASSEGPDLGAYEQYF. The chain combines TRBV2 with TRBJ2-7, with D maybe TRBD2 (5 bases). V was trimmed by 1 base and J by 2 bases, leaving 15 bases between them. There are 16 residues in the CDR3. Per germline, CDR1 SNHLY and CDR2 FYNNEI.